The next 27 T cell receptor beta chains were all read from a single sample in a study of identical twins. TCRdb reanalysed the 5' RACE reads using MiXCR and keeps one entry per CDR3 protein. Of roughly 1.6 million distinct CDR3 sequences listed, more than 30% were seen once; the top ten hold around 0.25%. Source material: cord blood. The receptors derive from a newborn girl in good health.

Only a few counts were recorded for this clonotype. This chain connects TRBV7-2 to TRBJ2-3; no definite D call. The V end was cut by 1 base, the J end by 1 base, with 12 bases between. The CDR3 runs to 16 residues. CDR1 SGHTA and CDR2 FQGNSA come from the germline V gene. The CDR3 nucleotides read TGTGCCAGCAGCTTAGTGGCTAGGACCCGCACAGATACGCAGTATTTT. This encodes CASSLVARTRTDTQYF.

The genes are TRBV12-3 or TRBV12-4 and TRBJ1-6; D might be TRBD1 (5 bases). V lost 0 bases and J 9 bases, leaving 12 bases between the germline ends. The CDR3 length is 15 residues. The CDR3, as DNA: TGTGCCAGCAGTTTAGCGCAGGGTGACAGTTCACCCCTCCACTTT. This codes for CASSLAQGDSSPLHF.

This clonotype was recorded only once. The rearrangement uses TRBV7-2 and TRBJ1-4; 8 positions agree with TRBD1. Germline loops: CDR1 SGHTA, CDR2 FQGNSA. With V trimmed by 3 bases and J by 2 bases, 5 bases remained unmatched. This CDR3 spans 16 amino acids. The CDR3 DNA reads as TGTGCCAGCAGCTTGGCAGGGGGCTCCACTAATGAAAAACTGTTTTTT. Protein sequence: CASSLAGGSTNEKLFF.

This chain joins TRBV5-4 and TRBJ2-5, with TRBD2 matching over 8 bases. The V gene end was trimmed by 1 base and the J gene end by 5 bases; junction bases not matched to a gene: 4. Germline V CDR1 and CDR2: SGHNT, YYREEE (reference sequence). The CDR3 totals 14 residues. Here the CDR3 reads CASSLRGGRETQYF. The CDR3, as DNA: TGTGCCAGCAGCTTGCGGGGGGGCCGGGAGACCCAGTACTTC.

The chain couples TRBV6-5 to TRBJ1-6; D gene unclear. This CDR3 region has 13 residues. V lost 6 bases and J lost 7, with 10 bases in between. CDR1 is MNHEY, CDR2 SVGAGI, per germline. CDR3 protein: CASSRDTNSPLHF. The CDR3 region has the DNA TGTGCCAGCAGCCGAGACACGAATTCACCCCTCCACTTT.

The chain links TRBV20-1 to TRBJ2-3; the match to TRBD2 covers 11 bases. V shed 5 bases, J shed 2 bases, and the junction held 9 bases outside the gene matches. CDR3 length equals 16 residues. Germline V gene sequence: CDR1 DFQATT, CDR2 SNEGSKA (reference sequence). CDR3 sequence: CSARRTSGGPTDTQYF. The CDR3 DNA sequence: TGCAGTGCTCGACGAACTAGCGGGGGCCCCACAGATACGCAGTATTTT.

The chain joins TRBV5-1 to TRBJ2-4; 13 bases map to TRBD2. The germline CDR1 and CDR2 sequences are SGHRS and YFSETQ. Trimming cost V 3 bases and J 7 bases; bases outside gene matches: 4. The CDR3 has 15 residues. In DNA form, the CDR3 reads TGCGCCAGCAGCTCCGAACTAGCGGGAGGGAACATTCAGTACTTC. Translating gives CASSSELAGGNIQYF.

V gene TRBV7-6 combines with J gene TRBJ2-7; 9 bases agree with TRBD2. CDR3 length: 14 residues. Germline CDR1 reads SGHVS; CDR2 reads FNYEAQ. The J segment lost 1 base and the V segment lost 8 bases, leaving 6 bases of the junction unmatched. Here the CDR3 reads CASGRTSASYEQYF. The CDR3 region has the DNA TGTGCCAGCGGACGGACTAGCGCGTCCTACGAGCAGTACTTC. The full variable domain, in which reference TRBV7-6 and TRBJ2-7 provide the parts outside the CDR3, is GAGVSQSPRYKVTKRGQDVALRCDPISGHVSLYWYRQALGQGPEFLTYFNYEAQQDKSGLPNDRFSAERPEGSISTLTIQRTEQRDSAMYRCASGRTSASYEQYFGPGTRLTVT.

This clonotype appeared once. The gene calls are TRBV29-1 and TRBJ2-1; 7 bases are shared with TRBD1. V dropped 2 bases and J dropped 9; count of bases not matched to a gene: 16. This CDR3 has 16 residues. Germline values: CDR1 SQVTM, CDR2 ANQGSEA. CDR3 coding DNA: TGCAGCGTTGAACGATCTAAGGGGGCCGGGGTTAGTGAGCAGTTCTTC. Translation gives CSVERSKGAGVSEQFF.

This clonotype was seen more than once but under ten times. The CDR3 protein is CSVDRRGTSGRDTQYF. As DNA, the CDR3 is TGCAGCGTTGATAGAAGGGGGACTAGCGGGAGAGATACGCAGTATTTT. V is TRBV29-1 and J is TRBJ2-3; 14 positions agree with TRBD2. The CDR3 has 16 amino acids. J was trimmed by 5 bases and V by 3 bases; bases with no gene match: 7. Per germline, CDR1 SQVTM and CDR2 ANQGSEA.

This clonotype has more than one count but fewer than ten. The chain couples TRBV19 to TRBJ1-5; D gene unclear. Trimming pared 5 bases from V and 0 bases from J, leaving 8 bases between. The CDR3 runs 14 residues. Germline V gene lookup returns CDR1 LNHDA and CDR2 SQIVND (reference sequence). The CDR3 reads CASSVTASNQPQHF. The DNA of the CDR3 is TGTGCCAGTAGTGTAACTGCTAGCAATCAGCCCCAGCATTTT. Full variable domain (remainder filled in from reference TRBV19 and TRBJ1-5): DGGITQSPKYLFRKEGQNVTLSCEQNLNHDAMYWYRQDPGQGLRLIYYSQIVNDFQKGDIAEGYSVSREKKESFPLTVTSAQKNPTAFYLCASSVTASNQPQHFGDGTRLSIL.

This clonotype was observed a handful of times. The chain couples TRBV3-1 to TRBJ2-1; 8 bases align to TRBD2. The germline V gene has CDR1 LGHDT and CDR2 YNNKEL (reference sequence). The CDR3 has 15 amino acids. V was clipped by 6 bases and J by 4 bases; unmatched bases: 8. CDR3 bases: TGTGCCAGCAGAAATGGACTAGCTTCGTACAATGAGCAGTTCTTC. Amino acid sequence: CASRNGLASYNEQFF.

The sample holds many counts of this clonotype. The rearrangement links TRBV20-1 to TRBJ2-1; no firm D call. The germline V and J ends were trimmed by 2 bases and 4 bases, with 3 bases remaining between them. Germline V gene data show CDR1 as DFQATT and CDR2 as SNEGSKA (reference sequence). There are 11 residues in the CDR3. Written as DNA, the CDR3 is TGCAGTGCTAGACTTTACAATGAGCAGTTCTTC. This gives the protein CSARLYNEQFF.

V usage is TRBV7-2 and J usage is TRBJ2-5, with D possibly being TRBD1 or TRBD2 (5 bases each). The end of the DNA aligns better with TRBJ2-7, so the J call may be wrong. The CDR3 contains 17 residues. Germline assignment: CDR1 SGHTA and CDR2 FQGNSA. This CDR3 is CASSSIWGRDGPYEQYF. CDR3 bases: TGTGCCAGCAGCTCCATTTGGGGCCGGGACGGACCCTACGAGCAGTACTTC.

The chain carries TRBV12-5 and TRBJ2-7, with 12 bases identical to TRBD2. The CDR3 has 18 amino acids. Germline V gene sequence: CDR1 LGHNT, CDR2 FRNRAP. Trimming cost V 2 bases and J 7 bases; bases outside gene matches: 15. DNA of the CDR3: TGTGCTAGTGGTTTGCGACTAGCGGGGGATTTGGAGCACAATGAGCAGTACTTC. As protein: CASGLRLAGDLEHNEQYF. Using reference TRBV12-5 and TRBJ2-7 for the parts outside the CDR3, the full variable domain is DARVTQTPRHKVTEMGQEVTMRCQPILGHNTVFWYRQTMMQGLELLAYFRNRAPLDDSGMPKDRFSAEMPDATLATLKIQPSEPRDSAVYFCASGLRLAGDLEHNEQYFGPGTRLTVT.

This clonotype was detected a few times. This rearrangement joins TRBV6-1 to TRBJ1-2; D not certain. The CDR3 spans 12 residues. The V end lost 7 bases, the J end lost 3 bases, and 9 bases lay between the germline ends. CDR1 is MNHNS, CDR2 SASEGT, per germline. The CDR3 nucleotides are TGTGCCAGCACCCGAGGCCACTATGGCTACACCTTC. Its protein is CASTRGHYGYTF.

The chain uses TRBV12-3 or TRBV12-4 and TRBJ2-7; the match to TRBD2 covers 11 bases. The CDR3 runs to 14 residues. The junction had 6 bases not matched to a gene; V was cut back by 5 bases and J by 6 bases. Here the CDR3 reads CASSPVAGGTEQYF. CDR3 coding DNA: TGTGCCAGCAGTCCCGTAGCGGGAGGGACCGAGCAGTACTTC.

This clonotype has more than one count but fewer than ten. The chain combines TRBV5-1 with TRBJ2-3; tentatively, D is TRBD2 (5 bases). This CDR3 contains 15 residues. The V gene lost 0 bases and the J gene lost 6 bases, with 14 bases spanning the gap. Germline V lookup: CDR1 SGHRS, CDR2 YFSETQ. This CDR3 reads CASSLGRGSADTQYF. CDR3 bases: TGCGCCAGCAGCTTGGGGCGTGGGAGCGCGGATACGCAGTATTTT.

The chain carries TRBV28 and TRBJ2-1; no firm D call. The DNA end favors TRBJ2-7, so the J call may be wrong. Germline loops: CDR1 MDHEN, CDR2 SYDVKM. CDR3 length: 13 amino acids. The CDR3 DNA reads TGTGCCAGCAGTTTTGTTGCCTACAATGAGCAGTACTTC. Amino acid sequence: CASSFVAYNEQYF.

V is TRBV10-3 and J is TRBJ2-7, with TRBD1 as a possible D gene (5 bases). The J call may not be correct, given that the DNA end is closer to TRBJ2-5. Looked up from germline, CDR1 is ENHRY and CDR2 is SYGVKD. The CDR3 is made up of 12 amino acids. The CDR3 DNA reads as TGTGCCATCAGTGAGTCTAGGGGGACCCAGTACTTC. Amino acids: CAISESRGTQYF.

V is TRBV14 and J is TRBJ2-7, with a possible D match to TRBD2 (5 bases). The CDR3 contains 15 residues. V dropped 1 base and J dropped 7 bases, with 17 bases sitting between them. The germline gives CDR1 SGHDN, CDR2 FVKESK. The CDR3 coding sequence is TGTGCCAGCAGCCAAGCGTCCGGGGTTAGAAATGAGCAGTACTTC. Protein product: CASSQASGVRNEQYF. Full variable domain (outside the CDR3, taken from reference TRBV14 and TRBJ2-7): EAGVTQFPSHSVIEKGQTVTLRCDPISGHDNLYWYRRVMGKEIKFLLHFVKESKQDESGMPNNRFLAERTGGTYSTLKVQPAELEDSGVYFCASSQASGVRNEQYFGPGTRLTVT.

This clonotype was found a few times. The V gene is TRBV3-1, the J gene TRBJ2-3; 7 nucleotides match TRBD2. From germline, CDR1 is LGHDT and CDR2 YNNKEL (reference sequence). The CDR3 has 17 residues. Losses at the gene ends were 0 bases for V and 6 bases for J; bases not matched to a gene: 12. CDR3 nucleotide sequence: TGTGCCAGCAGCCAAGATTCCGGGAGGCCACGGACGGATACGCAGTATTTT. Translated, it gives CASSQDSGRPRTDTQYF.

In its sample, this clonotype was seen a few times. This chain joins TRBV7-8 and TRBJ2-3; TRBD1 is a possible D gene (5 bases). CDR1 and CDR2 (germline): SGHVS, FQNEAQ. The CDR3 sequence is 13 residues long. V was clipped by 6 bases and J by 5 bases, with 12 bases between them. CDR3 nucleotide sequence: TGTGCCAGCAGACCAAGGGGTGGAGATACGCAGTATTTT. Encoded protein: CASRPRGGDTQYF.

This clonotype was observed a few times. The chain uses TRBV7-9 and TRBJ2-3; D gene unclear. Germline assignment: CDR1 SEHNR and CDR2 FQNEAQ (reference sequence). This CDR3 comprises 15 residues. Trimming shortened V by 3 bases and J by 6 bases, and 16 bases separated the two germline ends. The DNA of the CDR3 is TGTGCCAGCAGCTTTCGCATCTGGGTGTCGGATACGCAGTATTTT. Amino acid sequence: CASSFRIWVSDTQYF.

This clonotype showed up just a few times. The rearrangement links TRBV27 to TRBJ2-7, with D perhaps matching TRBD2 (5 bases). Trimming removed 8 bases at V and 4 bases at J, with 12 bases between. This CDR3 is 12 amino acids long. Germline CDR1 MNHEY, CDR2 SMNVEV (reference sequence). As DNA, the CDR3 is TGTGCCAGCCGGTCAATAGCGTACGAGCAGTACTTC. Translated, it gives CASRSIAYEQYF.

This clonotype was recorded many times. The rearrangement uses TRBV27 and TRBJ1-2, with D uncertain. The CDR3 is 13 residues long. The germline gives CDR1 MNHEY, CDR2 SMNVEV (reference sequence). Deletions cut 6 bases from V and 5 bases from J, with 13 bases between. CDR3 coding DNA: TGTGCCAGCAGCTTCAGAGGGCCGTATGGCTACACCTTC. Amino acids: CASSFRGPYGYTF.

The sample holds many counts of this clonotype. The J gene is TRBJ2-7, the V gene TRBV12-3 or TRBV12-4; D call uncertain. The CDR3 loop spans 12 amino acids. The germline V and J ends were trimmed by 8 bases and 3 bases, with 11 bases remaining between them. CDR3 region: CASRGPLYEQYF. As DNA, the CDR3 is TGTGCCAGCCGCGGACCTCTCTACGAGCAGTACTTC.